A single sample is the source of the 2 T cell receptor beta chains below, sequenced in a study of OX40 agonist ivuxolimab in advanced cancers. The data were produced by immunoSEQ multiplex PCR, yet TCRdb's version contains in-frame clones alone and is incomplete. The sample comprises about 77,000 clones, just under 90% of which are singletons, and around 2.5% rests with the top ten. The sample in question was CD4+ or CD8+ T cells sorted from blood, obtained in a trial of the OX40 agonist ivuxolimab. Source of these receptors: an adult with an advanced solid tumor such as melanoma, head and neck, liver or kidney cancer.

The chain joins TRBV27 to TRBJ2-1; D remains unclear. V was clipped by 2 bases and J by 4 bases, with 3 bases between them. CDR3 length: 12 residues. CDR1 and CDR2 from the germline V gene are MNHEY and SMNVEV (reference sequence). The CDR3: CASSLNYNEQFF. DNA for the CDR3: TGTGCCAGCAGTTTAAATTACAATGAGCAGTTCTTC.

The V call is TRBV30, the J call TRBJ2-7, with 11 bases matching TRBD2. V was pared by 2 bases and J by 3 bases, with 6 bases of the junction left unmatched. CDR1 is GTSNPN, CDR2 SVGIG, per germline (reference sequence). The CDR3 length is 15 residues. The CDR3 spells CAWSNGLAGYYEQYF. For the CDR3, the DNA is TGTGCCTGGAGTAACGGACTAGCGGGCTACTACGAGCAGTACTTC. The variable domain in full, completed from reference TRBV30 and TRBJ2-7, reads SQTIHQWPATLVQPVGSPLSLECTVEGTSNPNLYWYRQAAGRGLQLLFYSVGIGQISSEVPQNLSASRPQDRQFILSSKKLLLSDSGFYLCAWSNGLAGYYEQYFGPGTRLTVT.